This T cell receptor beta chain was profiled in a study of Graves' ophthalmopathy and Graves' hyperthyroidism. Whole-study context: Specimen type is peripheral blood, obtained at initial diagnosis before any treatment.

The authors amplified TCR beta CDR3 regions from RNA transcripts. First-round RT-PCR used HTBI primers; second-round multiplex PCR followed. One entry per CDR3 protein results from TCRdb running MiXCR on the multiplex PCR reads. The sample records 300,000 to 400,000 distinct CDR3 sequences, about 15% being singletons. This clonotype was recorded at least ten times. The antigen remains undetermined. With 0 bases clipped from V and 1 base from J, the junction kept 15 bases outside the gene matches. Germline CDR1 SGHAT, CDR2 FQDESV (reference sequence). This CDR3 comprises 20 residues. Calling hyperthyroidism stable required that no ophthalmopathy show up within 18 months of follow-up. Hyperthyroidism patients, aged 18 to 65, were newly diagnosed, under 2 months' duration. Study-level points and caveats: Most thyroid clonotypes with frequency above 0.001 were detected in blood too.

This sequence joins TRBV11-1 and TRBJ1-1; 9 bases match TRBD1. The sequence derives from an adult woman with stable Graves' hyperthyroidism. Sequenced input: peripheral blood. CDR3 residues: CASSLAGTGKGVITNTEAFF. CDR3 DNA sequence: TGTGCCAGCAGCTTAGCCGGGACAGGGAAGGGGGTGATTACGAACACTGAAGCTTTCTTT.